This T cell receptor (beta chain) was sequenced during a study of T cell repertoires in cytomegalovirus infection. From the reads, TCRdb called clonotypes with MiXCR, one entry per CDR3 protein. Of around 450,000 distinct CDR3 sequences listed, about 11% are singletons. As regards this clonotype: Its ends do not fully match the called genes, so a read error is possible.

This CDR3 region has 16 residues. Germline CDR1 MDHEN, CDR2 SYDVKM. Sequenced: PBMCs. The rearrangement uses TRBV28 and TRBJ2-3; a possible D gene is TRBD2 (6 bases). This TCR was sampled from a human donor in good health (CMV status not recorded). Some clones in this sample may be carry-over from other donors' samples. CDR3 amino acids: CAISSPGAGLPDTQYF. The CDR3, as DNA: TGTGCCATCAGTTCTCCGGGAGCGGGTCTCCCAGATACGCAGTATTTT.